The table lists the clone carrying this T cell receptor beta chain with many counts. The data stem from a study of T-cell reconstitution after alpha-beta-depleted transplantation in children. Preparation of the TCRbeta library was carried out with unique molecular identifiers. TCRdb recomputed calls from the PCR reads with MiXCR, one row per CDR3 protein. The profile shows approximately 110,000 distinct CDR3 sequences, 10% of them singletons. CDR3 length equals 15 residues. Looked up from germline, CDR1 is DFQATT and CDR2 is SNEGSKA (reference sequence). Germline trimming cut 0 bases from V and 8 bases from J; bases unmatched to any gene: 11.

The sequence derives from a boy younger than 10 with acute lymphoblastic leukemia, due to receive a stem cell transplant. This specimen consisted of PBMCs, obtained before TCRalphabeta/CD19-depleted stem cell transplant. V and J are TRBV20-1 and TRBJ1-2; 8 bases line up with TRBD1. DNA of the CDR3: TGCAGTGCTAGAGATGGGACAGGTCCGGTGGGAGGCTACACCTTC. This encodes CSARDGTGPVGGYTF.